This record concerns one T cell receptor beta chain sequence. Original analysis: Quantification of nucleated cells was approximated via reference gene primer amplification. TCRdb's copy holds only in-frame clones and misses some; the assay was immunoSEQ multiplex PCR. That table is the source of V, J and clone size, and D and trimming were worked out from the DNA. Among tens of thousands of clones, more than 60% were seen once, and the ten largest hold approximately 13%. The V and J ends lost 7 bases and 5 bases respectively, with 19 bases between them. The CDR3 spans 15 residues. From germline, CDR1 is MNHEY and CDR2 SMNVEV (reference sequence). The sample is drawn from a study of blood T cell repertoires in COVID-19. Overall study context: The United States, Italy and Spain were the sources of the acute and convalescent COVID-19 samples. PBMCs, B-cell-depleted T cells, or T cells provided the cDNA or gDNA that made up the material.

The source is a woman between 65 and 79 years old with acute or convalescent COVID-19. The source material was peripheral blood. The chain combines TRBV27 with TRBJ2-3, with TRBD1 as a possible D gene (7 bases). The CDR3 region has the DNA TGTGCCAGCATGGCGACAGGGCTGGGGGGAGATACGCAGTATTTT. Its translation is CASMATGLGGDTQYF.